What follows describes a single T cell receptor beta chain. This clone has just one count. Its target antigen remains unknown. Per-base qualities were not stored, and no clone one base away is much larger. Measured from the cysteine to the phenylalanine, the CDR3 is 16 residues long. Only the CDR3 DNA stays, 48 bases, in frame from base 1. The V end gives up 4 bases and the J end 7 bases, leaving 8 bases in the junction not matched to a gene. Based on the germline V gene, the CDR1 and CDR2 sequences are MDHEN and SYDVKM. The data belong to a study of shared clonotypes between healthy human individuals (dated by TCRdb to 2020 to 2021). Background on the whole study: The cohort comprised a couple of women and a few men aged 18 to 49 years. For each donor, CD4 naive and CD4 memory were each given three plates, CD8 naive was given two plates, and CD8 memory was given one plate. Blood TCR repertoires of about five healthy adults were deeply sequenced to estimate repertoire size and the extent of clonotype sharing between individuals. Different laboratories and diverse techniques were used to prepare libraries and sequence TCR repertoires, to increase sequencing depth and limit assay-specific biases. Leukapheresis yielded between about 0.9 and 9 billion PBMCs per donor. Overall study results and their limits: Larger estimated clonotype richness was generally found for naive subsets than for memory subsets. Sharing across several donors was observed for approximately 5% of naive CD4, over 3% of naive CD8, 2% to 2.5% of memory CD4, and roughly 0.43% of memory CD8 clonotypes. Compared with non-shared clonotypes, clonotypes shared by all four sorted-subset donors had higher generation probabilities. Incomplete sequencing was indicated by rarefaction of sorted-subset datasets, despite the large sequencing depth. Based on pairwise subsampling, the degree of clonotype sharing among donors was expected to be affected by sequencing depth. Sampling was restricted to blood, and TCR repertoires in tissue are likely to differ from TCR repertoires in blood. The genetic and exposure-history diversity represented was limited by the small number of donors.

Donors were healthy HIV-negative adults with no recently reported acute infections or vaccinations. Every donor was a Caucasian adult residing in Nashville, Tennessee, USA. CD4+ T cells were enriched through magnetic negative selection, after which naive cells were positively selected on CD45RA and the remaining negative fraction served as the memory subset. After blood collection by leukapheresis, PBMCs were isolated using Ficoll-Histopaque density gradient centrifugation and then cryopreserved in the vapor phase of liquid nitrogen. Analytical flow cytometry was used to check the purity and quantity of every magnetically sorted T cell population. Genomic DNA was isolated from every sorted fraction and measured by UV absorbance on a Nanodrop 2000c. Using the deep immunoSEQ assay, multiplex PCR amplified TCR CDR3 regions from genomic DNA. Extracted genomic DNA from each cell subset was distributed evenly across all wells of several immunoSEQ 96-well plates, and each plate was treated as a replicate. Each replicate PCR for sorted subsets received around 210 ng genomic DNA, equal to about 30,000 T cell genomes. Purified libraries were measured with a Qubit 3.0 fluorometer, size-checked on a Bioanalyzer 2100, and measured again with the KAPA Library Quantification kit. Each immunoSEQ 96-well plate was sequenced on its own single-read 150-cycle Illumina NextSeq 550 flow cell. Per the authors' processing: Because the immunoSEQ output included only junctional sequences and no quality scores, the filtering could not be the same as the filtering used for full-length reads. Sequences were annotated with PyIR, a Python wrapper for IgBLAST v1.9, using IMGT germline references to assign V/J genes and CDR3. Reads with weak V/J assignments (E-value above 1e-6), missing CDR3, stop codons, out-of-frame junctions, or ambiguous translated residues were removed. V3J clonotypes were defined as sequences sharing an identical inferred V gene, J gene, and CDR3 amino acid sequence. Percentage overlap between repertoires was calculated by dividing the number of shared unique clonotypes by the size of the smaller repertoire. RTK rarefaction, the Chao1 estimator, and Recon v2.1 estimates of unobserved clonotypes were used to assess repertoire richness. Generation probabilities were computed with OLGA for all TCRbeta clonotypes obtained by the gDNA method from several donors. TCRdb stores this immuneACCESS table with in-frame sequences only. Part of the clones is absent; in the studies checked, under half of the shortfall reflects unresolved V genes, and no reason is known for the rest. V, J and clone size are taken as reported in that table, and D and trimming were inferred from the DNA itself. Within this sample are millions of clones, with over 90% of them counted one time only. Clones ranked in the top ten supply 0.39% of the sample.

This sequence uses TRBV28 and TRBJ2-1; the junction holds 12 bases that match TRBD2. The TCR originated in a man younger than 35 in good health. Some clones in this sample may be carry-over from other donors' samples. The source material was naive CD4+ T cells from PBMCs. The cell subset or site label, as the study defines it: CD45RA+ positively selected. DNA sequence: TGTGCCAGCAGTTCGGGACTAGCGGGTTCCCCGAATGAGCAGTTCTTC. Its protein is CASSSGLAGSPNEQFF.